The 3 T cell receptor beta chains given below trace back to one sample, sequenced in a study of cytomegalovirus exposure and HLA in healthy donors. The PCR had 60 Vbeta and 13 Jbeta primers. Measured with immunoSEQ multiplex PCR; TCRdb has only the in-frame clones, and not every one. The sample table includes about 92,000 clones. Sequenced: PBMCs. All receptors come from a man aged 45-60 years in good health and CMV-seropositive.

This chain links TRBV27 with TRBJ2-1; D perhaps matches TRBD2 (5 bases). The CDR3 consists of 16 residues. The V gene's germline CDR1 is MNHEY and CDR2 SMNVEV (reference sequence). V lost 3 bases and J lost 3, with 15 bases in between. This CDR3 reads CASSFRASSVYNEQFF. The CDR3 nucleotides read TGTGCCAGCAGTTTCCGGGCTAGCTCGGTCTACAATGAGCAGTTCTTC.

The chain couples TRBV7-8 to TRBJ2-7, with 8 bases fitting TRBD2. CDR3 size: 17 residues. Germline CDR1 is SGHVS and CDR2 is FQNEAQ. The V segment lost 4 bases and the J segment 0 bases; nucleotides outside the gene matches: 11. CDR3: CASSWSVSSGSSYEQYF. The CDR3 DNA follows: TGTGCCAGCAGCTGGTCGGTATCGAGCGGGAGCTCCTACGAGCAGTACTTC.

The V call is TRBV10-3, the J call TRBJ1-5; D unresolved. Trimming took 10 bases from V and 2 from J, leaving 12 bases between them. The CDR3 consists of 13 residues. Germline CDR1 reads ENHRY; CDR2 reads SYGVKD. The CDR3 DNA is TGTGCCACCGAGGTCAACGGCAATCAGCCCCAGCATTTT. Protein product: CATEVNGNQPQHF.